One and the same sample provided the 11 T cell receptor beta chains below, sequenced in a study of blood T cells in healthy people across ages. Then a second PCR, running about 6 to 12 cycles, was carried out with a sample-barcoded 5' primer and a J-beta primer mix. Each CDR3 protein is one row after TCRdb ran MiXCR on the 5' RACE reads. The sample carries roughly 1.4 million distinct CDR3 sequences, approximately 60% recorded once. The material sequenced was blood. All receptors come from a man between 18 and 35 years old in good health.

Of note for this clonotype: The junction departs from the called germline gene at one end, perhaps through a read error. The chain links TRBV27 to TRBJ2-7; TRBD1 is a possible D gene (6 bases). This CDR3 region has 15 residues. Germline assignment: CDR1 MNHEY and CDR2 SMNVEV (reference sequence). CDR3 sequence (DNA): TGTGCCAGCAATTTATCTGGGCAGGGGAACCACGAGCAGTACTTC. This encodes CASNLSGQGNHEQYF.

This clonotype was observed a handful of times. This chain connects TRBV24-1 to TRBJ2-1; D is unresolved. V was trimmed by 1 base and J by 6 bases, leaving 3 bases between them. The CDR3 is made up of 12 amino acids. Germline lookup yields CDR1 KGHDR and CDR2 SFDVKD. The CDR3 here is CATSDFFNEQFF. In DNA form, the CDR3 reads TGTGCCACCAGTGATTTTTTCAATGAGCAGTTCTTC.

This chain joins TRBV3-1 and TRBJ2-5; 10 bases line up with TRBD1. Gene TRBJ2-7 matches the end of the DNA better, so the J call may be wrong. Germline V CDR1 and CDR2: LGHDT, YNNKEL (reference sequence). The CDR3 consists of 15 residues. The CDR3 nucleotides read TGTGCCAGCAGCCAACCCGGGACAGGGGTCCACGAGCAGTACTTC. It is translated as CASSQPGTGVHEQYF.

The rearrangement joins TRBV6-5 to TRBJ1-6; 9 bases fit TRBD1. The V gene end was trimmed by 4 bases and the J gene end by 0 bases; junction bases not matched to a gene: 4. Per the germline V gene, CDR1 is MNHEY and CDR2 is SVGAGI. The CDR3 is made up of 17 amino acids. CDR3 bases: TGTGCCAGCAGTTGGGACAGGGAGGGCTCCTATAATTCACCCCTCCACTTT. Its protein is CASSWDREGSYNSPLHF.

DNA of the CDR3: TGTGCCAGCAGCGCAGATACTAGTGGCCAAGAGACCCAGTACTTC. Translating gives CASSADTSGQETQYF. This chain uses TRBV9 with TRBJ2-4; tentative D call: TRBD2 (5 bases). Judging by the DNA end, TRBJ2-5 fits better; the J call may be wrong. The CDR3 is 15 amino acids. CDR1 is SGDLS and CDR2 is YYNGEE in the germline V gene.

The genes are TRBV20-1 and TRBJ2-5; D might be TRBD2 (6 bases). V dropped 5 bases and J dropped 5 bases, with 12 bases sitting between them. Germline V lookup: CDR1 DFQATT, CDR2 SNEGSKA (reference sequence). This CDR3 has 12 residues. The CDR3, as DNA: TGCAGTGCTCCTGGGACTTGGGAGACCCAGTACTTC. It codes for CSAPGTWETQYF.

Only a few counts were recorded for this clonotype. The chain couples TRBV2 to TRBJ2-7, with D maybe TRBD1 (6 bases). V was shortened by 5 bases and J by 2 bases, with 10 bases between the two germline ends. The CDR3 has 13 amino acids. The germline gives CDR1 SNHLY, CDR2 FYNNEI. For the CDR3, the DNA is TGTGCCAGCAGTCCTGACAGGACCTACGAGCAGTACTTC. Residues: CASSPDRTYEQYF. Drawing the rest from reference TRBV2 and TRBJ2-7, the complete variable domain is EPEVTQTPSHQVTQMGQEVILRCVPISNHLYFYWYRQILGQKVEFLVSFYNNEISEKSEIFDDQFSVERPDGSNFTLKIRSTKLEDSAMYFCASSPDRTYEQYFGPGTRLTVT.

The J gene is TRBJ1-1, the V gene TRBV2; tentatively, D is TRBD1 (6 bases). The germline CDR1 and CDR2 sequences are SNHLY and FYNNEI. The CDR3 has 13 residues. V lost 6 bases and J 4 bases, leaving 12 bases between the germline ends. The CDR3 region is CASRQGWSTEAFF. The CDR3 DNA is TGTGCCAGCAGACAGGGTTGGAGCACTGAAGCTTTCTTT.

A few counts support this clonotype. The chain combines TRBV29-1 with TRBJ2-5; tentative D call: TRBD1 (5 bases). The CDR3 extends over 12 amino acids. Germline loops: CDR1 SQVTM, CDR2 ANQGSEA. Trimming removed 5 bases from V and 3 bases from J, with 10 bases in between. The CDR3 is CSVWKGKETQYF. The CDR3 DNA reads as TGCAGCGTTTGGAAGGGGAAAGAGACCCAGTACTTC.

The chain links TRBV20-1 to TRBJ2-1; 8 bases agree with TRBD2. The J call is uncertain, as TRBJ2-7 better fits the DNA end. The germline V gene encodes CDR1 DFQATT and CDR2 SNEGSKA (reference sequence). This CDR3 has 14 residues. CDR3 protein: CSARDKLAVGEQYF. CDR3 coding DNA: TGCAGTGCTAGAGATAAACTAGCGGTCGGCGAGCAGTACTTC.

The rearrangement joins TRBV4-1 to TRBJ2-7; unclear D gene. Trimming shortened V by 0 bases and J by 0 bases, and 9 bases separated the two germline ends. CDR3 length equals 15 residues. Germline-derived CDR1 and CDR2 are MGHRA and YSYEKL. The CDR3 nucleotides read TGCGCCAGCAGCCAAGATCAAATCGCCTCCTACGAGCAGTACTTC. It is translated as CASSQDQIASYEQYF.